These T cell receptor beta chains were read from a single sample in a study of T cell repertoires in cytomegalovirus infection. Each CDR3 protein is one row after TCRdb ran MiXCR on the reads. The data show about a million distinct CDR3 sequences, under 40% seen once. Antigen specificity for these receptors is unknown. The sample in question was cultured CD8+ T cells from PBMCs, obtained from culture after CMV antigen stimulation. The receptors originated from a human donor in good health (CMV status not recorded). Some clones in this sample may be carry-over from other donors' samples. CDR3s leave out the opening cysteine and the closing phenylalanine or tryptophan. The order of the fields is V gene, J gene, clone size, CDR3 protein. Clone size, where shown, is once, few, many, or a class for clones that have expanded.

V: TRBV6-2/TRBV6-3; J: TRBJ1-5; size: -; CDR3: ASTQEGDKRNQPQH
V: TRBV7-9; J: TRBJ1-2; size: -; CDR3: ANSPSGGSNYGYT
V: TRBV2; J: TRBJ2-1; size: -; CDR3: ASSFTPSSYNEQF
V: TRBV7-9; J: TRBJ2-7; size: many; CDR3: ASSLYATEQY
V: TRBV28; J: TRBJ2-5; size: many; CDR3: ASSLPRQGPERGKTQY
V: TRBV4-3; J: TRBJ1-2; size: -; CDR3: ASSQGQTALLSYT
V: TRBV24-1; J: TRBJ2-2; size: -; CDR3: ATSDERQDNTGELF
V: TRBV24-1; J: TRBJ1-1; size: -; CDR3: ATSEAMASEAF
V: TRBV10-3; J: TRBJ2-1; size: -; CDR3: AISGEGQGSNEQF
V: TRBV7-2; J: TRBJ1-1; size: large; CDR3: ASSPHSPEAF
V: TRBV5-1; J: TRBJ2-3; size: -; CDR3: ASSLRPSGYVDTQY
V: TRBV20-1; J: TRBJ1-3; size: -; CDR3: SARALTGAGNTIY
V: TRBV7-8; J: TRBJ2-3; size: -; CDR3: ASSLVLAGGQEDTQY
V: TRBV7-2; J: TRBJ2-7; size: many; CDR3: ASSFSSVPEQY
V: TRBV28; J: TRBJ2-2; size: few; CDR3: ASSRPPGGRAGELF
V: TRBV7-9; J: TRBJ1-2; size: -; CDR3: ASRLGGIPLT
V: TRBV14; J: TRBJ2-2; size: -; CDR3: ASSRGRAPNTGELF
V: TRBV6-5; J: TRBJ2-3; size: -; CDR3: ASSPQGASTDTQY
V: TRBV4-3; J: TRBJ2-1; size: -; CDR3: ASSLQIDRFLYNEQF
V: TRBV2; J: TRBJ1-1; size: -; CDR3: ASNPGQGITEAF
V: TRBV19; J: TRBJ1-4; size: few; CDR3: ASSPYRGQVEKLF
V: TRBV12-3/TRBV12-4; J: TRBJ2-5; size: few; CDR3: ASSWERGEPIQETQY
V: TRBV5-4; J: TRBJ2-3; size: -; CDR3: ASSHPSGGARDTQY
V: TRBV14; J: TRBJ1-1; size: few; CDR3: ASSQAFGTEAF
V: TRBV4-1; J: TRBJ2-3; size: -; CDR3: ASSQVGLAGSEDTQY
V: TRBV10-3; J: TRBJ2-5; size: few; CDR3: AIRLGELQQETQY
V: TRBV7-9; J: TRBJ1-1; size: few; CDR3: ASSSRPMTREAF
V: TRBV6-5; J: TRBJ2-5; size: -; CDR3: ASSLKQGLDQETQY
V: TRBV7-2; J: TRBJ2-5; size: many; CDR3: ASSLVTGGAKTQY
V: TRBV19; J: TRBJ1-5; size: -; CDR3: ASNDRVINQPQH
V: TRBV10-3; J: TRBJ2-1; size: -; CDR3: AISDSSPEEQF
V: TRBV12-3/TRBV12-4; J: TRBJ2-7; size: -; CDR3: ASSLAGSLDEQY
V: TRBV6-5; J: TRBJ2-7; size: -; CDR3: ASRIATSSYEQY
V: TRBV9; J: TRBJ2-3; size: -; CDR3: ASSFRTSGGRDTQY
V: TRBV29-1; J: TRBJ2-3; size: few; CDR3: SVVPHSAGTDTQY